These 9 T cell receptor beta chains share one sample of origin, sequenced in a study of shared clonotypes between healthy human individuals. The protocol was immunoSEQ multiplex PCR, while the TCRdb copy is restricted to in-frame clones and leaves out a portion. The sample yields under 1,900,000 clones, about 98.5% seen once. Sequencing was performed on naive CD4+ T cells sorted from blood. Subset meaning: CD45RA+ positively selected. The receptors stem from a man aged 25 to 45 in good health.

For this clone: One junction end disagrees with the germline gene, perhaps due to a read error. The chain has TRBV6-1 and TRBJ1-2; 7 bases align to TRBD1. The germline gives CDR1 MNHNS, CDR2 SASEGT. The length of the CDR3 is 17 residues. In DNA form, the CDR3 reads TGTGCCAGCAATGAACGGACCGGGACAGTAATAAATCATGGCTACACCTTC. It specifies CASNERTGTVINHGYTF.

Comment on this clone: Other DNA sequences of this sample code for an identical CDR3. The chain couples TRBV30 to TRBJ1-5; D is ambiguous. This CDR3 is 12 amino acids long. Between the trimmed V and J ends, which lost 0 bases and 4 bases, there was a span of 4 bases. Looked up from germline, CDR1 is GTSNPN and CDR2 is SVGIG (reference sequence). For the CDR3, the DNA is TGTGCCTGGAGTGTACCGAATCAGCCCCAGCATTTT. Translation: CAWSVPNQPQHF. Together with reference TRBV30 and TRBJ1-5, the CDR3 gives the full variable domain: SQTIHQWPATLVQPVGSPLSLECTVEGTSNPNLYWYRQAAGRGLQLLFYSVGIGQISSEVPQNLSASRPQDRQFILSSKKLLLSDSGFYLCAWSVPNQPQHFGDGTRLSIL.

The rearrangement uses TRBV18 and TRBJ2-5; no firm D call. The germline V and J ends were trimmed by 2 bases and 5 bases, with 15 bases remaining between them. Looked up from germline, CDR1 is KGHSH and CDR2 is LQKENI. The CDR3 has 15 amino acids. The CDR3 protein is CASSPKFGFGETQYF. CDR3 in DNA: TGTGCCAGCTCACCAAAGTTTGGGTTCGGGGAGACCCAGTACTTC.

The chain has TRBV5-1 and TRBJ2-7; a weak D match, TRBD2 (6 bases). The germline V gene has CDR1 SGHRS and CDR2 YFSETQ. The CDR3 loop spans 17 amino acids. V dropped 4 bases and J dropped 2 bases, with 22 bases sitting between them. The CDR3 region has the DNA TGCGCCAGCAGCCAGTCCAGCGGAGGGCTTGGGGCCTACGAGCAGTACTTC. Encoded protein: CASSQSSGGLGAYEQYF. Full variable domain (remainder filled in from reference TRBV5-1 and TRBJ2-7): KAGVTQTPRYLIKTRGQQVTLSCSPISGHRSVSWYQQTPGQGLQFLFEYFSETQRNKGNFPGRFSGRQFSNSRSEMNVSTLELGDSALYLCASSQSSGGLGAYEQYFGPGTRLTVT.

V is TRBV7-9 and J is TRBJ1-1, with 7 positions matching TRBD1. The CDR3 is 16 amino acids. CDR1 SEHNR and CDR2 FQNEAQ come from the germline V gene (reference sequence). V shed 5 bases, J shed 2 bases, and the junction held 11 bases outside the gene matches. The CDR3 sequence: CASSPPWGTVNTEAFF. For the CDR3, the DNA is TGTGCCAGCAGCCCTCCGTGGGGGACAGTCAACACTGAAGCTTTCTTT.

In its sample, this clone was seen once. V usage is TRBV7-3 and J usage is TRBJ2-1; tentatively, D is TRBD2 (5 bases). Germline-derived CDR1 and CDR2 are SGHTA and FQGTGA. The CDR3 runs 16 residues. Trimming stripped 2 bases from V and 7 bases from J, with 18 bases between. In nucleotides, the CDR3 is TGTGCCAGCAGCTTATCCAGCCCGAGGGCCTTAAATGAGCAGTTCTTC. Protein: CASSLSSPRALNEQFF. The full variable domain, with the rest looked up from reference TRBV7-3 and TRBJ2-1, is GAGVSQTPSNKVTEKGKYVELRCDPISGHTALYWYRQSLGQGPEFLIYFQGTGAADDSGLPNDRFFAVRPEGSVSTLKIQRTERGDSAVYLCASSLSSPRALNEQFFGPGTRLTVL.

The chain is built from TRBV27 and TRBJ2-7; no clear D gene. Trimming took 1 base from V and 4 from J, leaving 14 bases between them. The CDR3 totals 15 residues. In germline, CDR1 is MNHEY, CDR2 SMNVEV (reference sequence). The CDR3 reads CASSLFLGQIYEQYF. Here the CDR3 DNA reads TGTGCCAGCAGTTTATTTCTTGGGCAGATTTACGAGCAGTACTTC.

The J gene is TRBJ1-1, the V gene TRBV5-1; 10 nucleotides match TRBD1. The V gene end was trimmed by 3 bases and the J gene end by 5 bases; junction bases not matched to a gene: 10. Germline V gene sequence: CDR1 SGHRS, CDR2 YFSETQ. The CDR3 spans 16 residues. The CDR3 protein is CASSSRLTGGSTEAFF. The CDR3 bases are TGCGCCAGCAGCTCCCGTCTGACAGGGGGCTCTACTGAAGCTTTCTTT.

The rearrangement uses TRBV7-2 and TRBJ1-1; D remains unclear. This CDR3 region has 16 residues. Germline CDR1 SGHTA, CDR2 FQGNSA. Trimming took 1 base from V and 6 from J, leaving 18 bases between them. CDR3 sequence (DNA): TGTGCCAGCAGCTTAGGGGCGAGGATCCTGGACCCTGAAGCTTTCTTT. This sequence encodes CASSLGARILDPEAFF. The entire variable domain, with the rest obtained from reference TRBV7-2 and TRBJ1-1, is as follows: GAGVSQSPSNKVTEKGKDVELRCDPISGHTALYWYRQSLGQGLEFLIYFQGNSAPDKSGLPSDRFSAERTGGSVSTLTIQRTQQEDSAVYLCASSLGARILDPEAFFGQGTRLTVV.